This T cell receptor (beta chain) was sequenced in a study of neoadjuvant anti-PD-1 for oral cavity cancer. V gave up 3 bases and J gave up 1 base; unmatched junction bases: 2. The CDR3 extends over 15 amino acids. Germline CDR1 SEHNR, CDR2 FQNEAQ (reference sequence). This clone occurred a few times. Here immunoSEQ multiplex PCR was the method, and the copy in TCRdb shows in-frame clones only, minus some. The table records thousands of clones, around 40% of them present only once. The genes are TRBV7-9 and TRBJ2-3; 9 nucleotides align to TRBD1. Sequences were derived from tumor tissue, sampled before nivolumab (anti-PD-1) treatment. This clonotype was sampled from a person aged 40 to 85 with oral cavity squamous cell carcinoma. The CDR3 sequence: CASSFRTGGTDTQYF. In DNA form, the CDR3 reads TGTGCCAGCAGCTTCAGGACAGGGGGCACAGATACGCAGTATTTT.